The rows below give T cell receptor beta chains drawn from one sample of a study of cytomegalovirus exposure and HLA in healthy donors. Generated by immunoSEQ multiplex PCR, the TCRdb table keeps only in-frame clones and is missing some. The sample includes under 200,000 clones, roughly 80% of them seen just once. The specimen was PBMCs. Source of these receptors: a male donor in good health and CMV-seropositive. CDR3s include the opening cysteine and the closing phenylalanine or tryptophan. The D gene is left open where the match is weak. The size field is filled for only some rows; it gives once, few, many or a size class.

size: -
J: TRBJ2-5
V: TRBV30
D: -
DNA: TGTGCCTGGAGTGTACCAGGGGCAAAGACCCAGTACTTC
CDR3: CAWSVPGAKTQYF

size: -
J: TRBJ1-4
V: TRBV2
D: -
DNA: TGTGCCAGCAGTTCCCAGGGTCGCGAAAAACTGTTTTTT
CDR3: CASSSQGREKLFF

size: -
J: TRBJ2-3
V: TRBV29-1
D: TRBD1
DNA: TGCAGCGTTGAAGGACCCCCAGGGGGCGCATCCAGAGATACGCAGTATTTT
CDR3: CSVEGPPGGASRDTQYF

size: many
J: TRBJ2-2
V: TRBV6-4
D: TRBD1
DNA: TGTGCCAGCAGAGAGGGACAGGGAAACACCGGGGAGCTGTTTTTT
CDR3: CASREGQGNTGELFF

size: -
J: TRBJ1-1
V: TRBV5-1
D: TRBD1
DNA: TGCGCCAGCAGCCACCAAGCTCGACAGGGAGGTACTGAAGCTTTCTTT
CDR3: CASSHQARQGGTEAFF

size: -
J: TRBJ1-1
V: TRBV25-1
D: -
DNA: TGTGCCAGCAGTGAAAATACAGGTGCCAGCACTGAAGCTTTCTTT
CDR3: CASSENTGASTEAFF

size: few
J: TRBJ1-5
V: TRBV19
D: -
DNA: TGTGCCAGTAGTCCTCCCTTCCAGGGGAAGAATCAGCCCCAGCATTTT
CDR3: CASSPPFQGKNQPQHF

size: -
J: TRBJ1-1
V: TRBV30
D: TRBD1
DNA: TGTGCCTGGAGCCGGGACAGGGTAAACACTGAAGCTTTCTTT
CDR3: CAWSRDRVNTEAFF

size: -
J: TRBJ1-2
V: TRBV30
D: TRBD1
DNA: TGTGCCTGGAGTGAATACCGGACAGGGCGCTATGGCTACACCTTC
CDR3: CAWSEYRTGRYGYTF

size: few
J: TRBJ1-5
V: TRBV2
D: -
DNA: TGTGCCAGCAGTCTCCGGGGGGGTCAGCCCCAGCATTTT
CDR3: CASSLRGGQPQHF

size: -
J: TRBJ1-1
V: TRBV30
D: TRBD1
DNA: TGTGCCTGGAGTGCCGGGACAGGGAACACTGAAGCTTTCTTT
CDR3: CAWSAGTGNTEAFF

size: -
J: TRBJ1-3
V: TRBV30
D: -
DNA: TGTGCCTGGATACGAGGGGGACGCGGACGCTCTGGAAACACCATATATTTT
CDR3: CAWIRGGRGRSGNTIYF

size: -
J: TRBJ2-1
V: TRBV14
D: TRBD2
DNA: TGTGCCAGCAGCCAACGGGGGGGCCGCAATGAGCAGTTCTTC
CDR3: CASSQRGGRNEQFF

size: -
J: TRBJ1-6
V: TRBV5-1
D: TRBD1
DNA: TGCGCCAGCAGCTTGGAGGGACAGGGGTTGGATTCACCCCTCCACTTT
CDR3: CASSLEGQGLDSPLHF

size: -
J: TRBJ1-6
V: TRBV6-5
D: TRBD1
DNA: TGTGCCAGCAGTTCGGGACAGCTGTACGGTTCACCCCTCCACTTT
CDR3: CASSSGQLYGSPLHF

size: -
J: TRBJ2-4
V: TRBV5-6
D: TRBD1
DNA: TGTGCCAGCAGGGAGGACAGGTTAGCCAAAAACATTCAGTACTTC
CDR3: CASREDRLAKNIQYF

size: -
J: TRBJ1-6
V: TRBV18
D: TRBD1
DNA: TGTGCCAGCTCACTCGGACAGGGCCCCGGTTCACCCCTCCACTTT
CDR3: CASSLGQGPGSPLHF

size: -
J: TRBJ2-7
V: TRBV14
D: -
DNA: TGTGCCAGCAGCCATCTTTCCGCCTACGAGCAGTACTTC
CDR3: CASSHLSAYEQYF

size: -
J: TRBJ2-7
V: TRBV5-1
D: TRBD1
DNA: TGCGCCAGCAGCTCCCCCTTGGGACAGGTTCAATACGAGCAGTACTTC
CDR3: CASSSPLGQVQYEQYF

size: -
J: TRBJ1-6
V: TRBV18
D: -
DNA: TGTGCCAGCTCACCACCGTACAGTAATTCACCCCTCCACTTT
CDR3: CASSPPYSNSPLHF

size: -
J: TRBJ2-7
V: TRBV10-2
D: TRBD1
DNA: TGCGCCAGCAGTGAGACAGGGGATTGGCACGAGCAGTACTTC
CDR3: CASSETGDWHEQYF

size: -
J: TRBJ1-3
V: TRBV19
D: -
DNA: TGTGCCAGTAGTATTGGCGGAAACACCATATATTTT
CDR3: CASSIGGNTIYF

size: -
J: TRBJ2-7
V: TRBV6-5
D: TRBD1
DNA: TGTGCCAGCAGTCAACCAGGGGGCCTCGAGCAGTACTTC
CDR3: CASSQPGGLEQYF

size: -
J: TRBJ2-7
V: TRBV7-2
D: -
DNA: TGTGCCAGCACCCCCGGACAAAGTAGCTACGAGCAGTACTTC
CDR3: CASTPGQSSYEQYF

size: -
J: TRBJ2-7
V: TRBV28
D: TRBD2
DNA: TGTGCCAGCAGTTTCCCCGGGACTAGCGGGAGAGGGGAGCAGTACTTC
CDR3: CASSFPGTSGRGEQYF

size: -
J: TRBJ2-7
V: TRBV13
D: TRBD1
DNA: TGTGCCAGCAGCGAAGGACAGGGGGCACAGCGGGAGCAGTACTTC
CDR3: CASSEGQGAQREQYF

size: -
J: TRBJ2-5
V: TRBV5-1
D: -
DNA: TGCGCCAGCAGCTTGTCAGAACCCGGGACATACCAAGAGACCCAGTACTTC
CDR3: CASSLSEPGTYQETQYF

size: -
J: TRBJ1-2
V: TRBV4-3
D: -
DNA: TGCGCCAGCAGCCAAGATAGAGGGTCCTGGGGCTACACCTTC
CDR3: CASSQDRGSWGYTF

size: few
J: TRBJ1-3
V: TRBV5-1
D: TRBD1
DNA: TGCGCCAGCAGCCGGACAGGGTCTGGAAACACCATATATTTT
CDR3: CASSRTGSGNTIYF

size: -
J: TRBJ2-7
V: TRBV6-6
D: -
DNA: TGTGCCAGCAGTGCCGGTCCCTACGAGCAGTACTTC
CDR3: CASSAGPYEQYF

size: -
J: TRBJ1-2
V: TRBV5-1
D: -
DNA: TGCGCCAGCAGTTCTCCCCAGCAGGGATTAGGCTACACCTTC
CDR3: CASSSPQQGLGYTF

size: -
J: TRBJ1-4
V: TRBV10-2
D: -
DNA: TGCGCCAGCAGGGCGGGGGGTAATGAAAAACTGTTTTTT
CDR3: CASRAGGNEKLFF

size: -
J: TRBJ1-4
V: TRBV27
D: -
DNA: TGTGCCAGCAGTTTATCGATAAGAGAGAACAGCGGATTGTTTTTT
CDR3: CASSLSIRENSGLFF

size: few
J: TRBJ2-7
V: TRBV21-1
D: -
DNA: TGTGCCAGCAGCAACCTCAGGGGCCCAAACCCCAGCGCCAGCTCCTACGAGCAGTACTTC
CDR3: CASSNLRGPNPSASSYEQYF

size: few
J: TRBJ2-1
V: TRBV7-6
D: TRBD2
DNA: TGTGCCAGCAGCTTAGTCGGAGCGGGGGGGCCCCACAATGAGCAGTTCTTC
CDR3: CASSLVGAGGPHNEQFF

size: once
J: TRBJ2-7
V: TRBV7-6
D: -
DNA: TGTGCCAGCAGCTTAGTAAACAAGGAGGAGGCGGCATACGAGCAGTACTTC
CDR3: CASSLVNKEEAAYEQYF

size: few
J: TRBJ1-4
V: TRBV5-4
D: TRBD1
DNA: TGTGCCAGCAGCTTTGCAAGGGACAGGGGGACAGAAAAACTGTTTTTT
CDR3: CASSFARDRGTEKLFF

size: -
J: TRBJ2-1
V: TRBV11-2
D: TRBD2
DNA: TGTGCCAGCAGCTTAGGCCTAGCGGTGGGCACGGAGCAGTTCTTC
CDR3: CASSLGLAVGTEQFF

size: -
J: TRBJ1-1
V: TRBV7-2
D: -
DNA: TGTGCCAGCAGCTTAGCGGGTGGACAGAACACTGAAGCTTTCTTT
CDR3: CASSLAGGQNTEAFF

size: once
J: TRBJ1-1
V: TRBV19
D: TRBD1
DNA: TGTGCCAGTAGTCCCCGACAGGGGGCCATGAACACTGAAGCTTTCTTT
CDR3: CASSPRQGAMNTEAFF

size: few
J: TRBJ2-6
V: TRBV5-4
D: TRBD1
DNA: TGTGCCAGCAGCTTGAACAGGGGTGCTGGGGCCAACGTCCTGACTTTC
CDR3: CASSLNRGAGANVLTF

size: -
J: TRBJ2-7
V: TRBV30
D: -
DNA: TGTGCCTGGGGGCTCTACGAGCAGTACTTC
CDR3: CAWGLYEQYF